This record looks at one TCR beta chain sequence and its context. What it recognizes is unknown. Mismatch with germline at one junction end may stem from a read error. Germline CDR1 and CDR2: MNHNS and SASEGT. This CDR3 comprises 12 residues. These data originate in a study of read filtering for tumor transcriptome and immune sequencing. Study as a whole: Among patients, approximately 16 were male and 15 or so female, aged about 45 to 80 (mean approximately 62). Whole-transcriptome libraries were prepared after DNase treatment.

Whole-study findings and limits: Correlation between methods rose after single-read clonotypes were removed. Roughly four fifths of IR-seq clonotypes had one read, totaling about 3.5% of reads; RNA-seq: 74.6% and 44.6%.

This library used about 360 ng RNA and molecular barcoded adaptors spanning alpha/delta and beta/gamma chains. One entry per CDR3 protein, called by TCRdb with MiXCR from the reads. The sample lists 19,000 or so distinct CDR3 sequences; around 20% were seen once. The TCR sequence derives from a donor aged 40 or over with multiple myeloma. The sequencing sample was made of a population of CD138-negative cells sorted from bone marrow. The chain has TRBV6-1 and TRBJ1-2; 7 bases fit TRBD1. CDR3 protein: CASRGDREGFTF. The CDR3 nucleotides read TGTGCCAGCAGAGGGGACAGAGAAGGCTTCACCTTC.